These 3 T cell receptor beta chains came from one sample sequenced in a study of CD8+CD57+ T cells in acquired aplastic anemia. Genomic DNA constituted the template upon which TCR beta VDJ and CDR3 profiling was performed. TCRdb re-called the reads through MiXCR, storing one row per CDR3 protein. The sample shows about 160,000 distinct CDR3 sequences, under 55% of them seen only once. Patients who underwent sequencing had shown CD8+CD57+ cell expansion by flow cytometry. Sequenced input: sorted CD4+, CD8+, or CD8+CD57+ T cells (not recorded which) from PBMCs. The receptors originated from a human donor with aplastic anemia.

J is TRBJ1-6 and V is TRBV27, with 7 bases identical to TRBD1. V was clipped by 2 bases and J by 6 bases; unmatched bases: 10. The CDR3 has 17 residues. Germline CDR1 MNHEY, CDR2 SMNVEV (reference sequence). The CDR3 DNA sequence: TGTGCCAGCAGTTTAGTCTGGTTGGGACAGAGTAATTCACCCCTCCACTTT. This translates into CASSLVWLGQSNSPLHF.

This clonotype was observed a handful of times. J is TRBJ1-4 and V is TRBV12-3 or TRBV12-4; possibly TRBD1 for D (6 bases). The CDR3 totals 15 residues. The V and J ends lost 3 bases and 0 bases respectively, with 8 bases between them. CDR3 sequence (DNA): TGTGCCAGCAGTTTTAGACAGGCAACTAATGAAAAACTGTTTTTT. Residues: CASSFRQATNEKLFF.

The gene calls are TRBV20-1 and TRBJ2-1; 14 bases line up with TRBD2. The CDR3 has 15 amino acids. V was pared by 4 bases and J by 11 bases, with 10 bases of the junction left unmatched. CDR1 and CDR2 from the germline V gene are DFQATT and SNEGSKA (reference sequence). The CDR3 region is CSATGLAGGGRQQFF. DNA for the CDR3: TGCAGTGCTACCGGACTAGCGGGGGGCGGGAGACAGCAGTTCTTC.